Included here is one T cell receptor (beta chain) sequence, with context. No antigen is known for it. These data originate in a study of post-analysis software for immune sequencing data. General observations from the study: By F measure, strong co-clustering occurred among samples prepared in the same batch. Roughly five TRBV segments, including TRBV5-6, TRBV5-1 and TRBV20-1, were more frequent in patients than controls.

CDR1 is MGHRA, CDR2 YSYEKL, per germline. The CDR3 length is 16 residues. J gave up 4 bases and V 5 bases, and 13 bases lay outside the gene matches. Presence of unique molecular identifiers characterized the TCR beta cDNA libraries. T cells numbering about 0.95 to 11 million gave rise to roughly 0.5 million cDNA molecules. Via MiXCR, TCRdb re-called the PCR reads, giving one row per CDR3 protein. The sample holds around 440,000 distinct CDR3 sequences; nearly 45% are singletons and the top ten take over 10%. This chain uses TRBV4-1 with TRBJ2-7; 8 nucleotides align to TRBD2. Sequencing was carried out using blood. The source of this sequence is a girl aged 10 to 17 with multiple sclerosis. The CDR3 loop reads CASSWAGSGSSYEQYF. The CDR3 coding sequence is TGCGCCAGCAGCTGGGCCGGGAGCGGGAGCTCTTACGAGCAGTACTTC.